A selection of T cell receptor beta chains follows, all from one sample in a study of regulatory T cells in long-lasting Graves disease. TCRdb re-derived calls from the multiplex PCR reads in MiXCR, one entry per CDR3 protein. The sample shows 440,000 or so distinct CDR3 sequences, more than 12% of them seen only once. In addition, the sample was reused for a study of T cells in Graves' hyperthyroidism and ophthalmopathy.

The source material was peripheral blood mononuclear cells (PBMCs), sampled at new diagnosis, from a patient treated with antithyroid drugs. The receptors come from a woman in her twenties or thirties with Graves disease. Both conserved end residues are part of each CDR3. Each record gives: CDR3 protein, CDR3 DNA, V gene, D gene, clone size, J gene. D genes are given only for firm matches. Clone size appears in some rows only: once, few, many, or a class for an expanded clone.

CASSAQGSQPQHF	TGTGCCAGCAGCGCACAGGGGAGTCAGCCCCAGCATTTT	TRBV9	TRBD1	few	TRBJ1-5
CSAYGRGNEQFF	TGCAGTGCCTACGGAAGAGGCAATGAGCAGTTCTTC	TRBV20-1	.	.	TRBJ2-1
CASSFSGSKGYEQYF	TGTGCCAGCAGCTTTTCGGGGTCTAAGGGTTACGAGCAGTACTTC	TRBV7-2	.	many	TRBJ2-7
CASSVDGWGSGNEQFF	TGTGCCAGCAGCGTAGACGGGTGGGGTTCGGGCAATGAGCAGTTCTTC	TRBV9	.	.	TRBJ2-1
CSVGPGSSYEQYF	TGCAGCGTTGGACCGGGGAGCTCCTACGAGCAGTACTTC	TRBV29-1	.	many	TRBJ2-7
CASSLEGRSTGELFF	TGTGCCAGCAGCTTAGAAGGGCGGTCCACCGGGGAGCTGTTTTTT	TRBV7-6	.	many	TRBJ2-2
CSARRPTNEKLFF	TGCAGTGCTAGAAGGCCCACTAATGAAAAACTGTTTTTT	TRBV20-1	.	few	TRBJ1-4
CASSLSALLREQYF	TGTGCCAGCAGTTTATCGGCCCTTTTACGCGAGCAGTACTTC	TRBV27	.	.	TRBJ2-7
CASSTTAHYGYTF	TGTGCCAGCAGCACTACAGCTCACTATGGCTACACCTTC	TRBV7-2	.	.	TRBJ1-2
CASSQDSGGPYGYTF	TGCGCCAGCAGCCAAGATAGTGGGGGGCCGTATGGCTACACCTTC	TRBV4-1	.	.	TRBJ1-2
CSAQPILTREQYF	TGCAGTGCTCAGCCTATACTAACGCGGGAGCAGTACTTC	TRBV20-1	.	many	TRBJ2-7
CASSIGRGTYEQYF	TGTGCCAGTAGTATAGGCAGGGGCACCTACGAGCAGTACTTC	TRBV19	.	many	TRBJ2-7
CASSQPLTYRGSANYGYTF	TGCGCCAGCAGCCAACCCTTAACGTACAGGGGCTCAGCTAACTATGGCTACACCTTC	TRBV4-1	TRBD1	.	TRBJ1-2
CASTDRGERAFF	TGTGCCAGTACCGACCGGGGGGAGAGGGCTTTCTTT	TRBV19	.	many	TRBJ1-1